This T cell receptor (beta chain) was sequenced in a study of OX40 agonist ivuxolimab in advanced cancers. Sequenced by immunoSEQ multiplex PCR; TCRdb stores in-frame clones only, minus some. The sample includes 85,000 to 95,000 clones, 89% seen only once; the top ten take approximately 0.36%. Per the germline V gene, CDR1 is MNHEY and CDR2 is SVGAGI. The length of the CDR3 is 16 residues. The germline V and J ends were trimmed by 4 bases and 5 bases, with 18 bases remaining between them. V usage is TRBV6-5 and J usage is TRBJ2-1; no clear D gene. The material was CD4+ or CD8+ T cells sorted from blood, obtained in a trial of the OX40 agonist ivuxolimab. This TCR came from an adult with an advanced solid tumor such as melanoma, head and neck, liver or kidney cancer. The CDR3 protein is CASSSPRTRGDNEQFF. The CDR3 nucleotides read TGTGCCAGCAGTTCTCCTAGAACCCGAGGAGACAATGAGCAGTTCTTC.